The 18 T cell receptor beta chains below all came from one sample that was sequenced in a study of T cells after yellow fever vaccination. In TCRdb, the 5' RACE reads were re-called with MiXCR into one record per CDR3 protein. The repertoire holds about 63,000 distinct CDR3 sequences, with less than 8.5% as singletons. The sequencing here drew on CD8+ T cells sorted from PBMCs, taken 15 days after the yellow fever booster vaccination. The receptors were gathered from a man younger than 45 who received the YFV17D yellow fever vaccine.

This clonotype was observed many times. The V and J genes are TRBV6-2 or TRBV6-3 and TRBJ2-7; 7 positions match TRBD2. Trimming cost V 2 bases and J 4 bases; bases outside gene matches: 5. This CDR3 has 14 residues. CDR1 and CDR2 (germline): MNHEY, SVGEGT. The CDR3 DNA follows: TGTGCCAGCAGTTACGGCGGGAGTGGGTACGAGCAGTACTTC. This gives the protein CASSYGGSGYEQYF.

Concerning this clonotype itself: A much bigger clone sits one base away, suggesting this may be a read error. The J gene is TRBJ2-1, the V gene TRBV27; D assignment may be TRBD1 or TRBD2 (5 bases each). From germline, CDR1 is MNHEY and CDR2 SMNVEV (reference sequence). The CDR3 contains 15 residues. The CDR3 bases are TGTTCCAGCAGTCCCTCCGGGGCAATCCACGATGAGCAGTTCTTC. Translation gives CSSSPSGAIHDEQFF.

The sample holds one count of this clonotype. This may come from a read error, since a much larger clone is one base off. The chain couples TRBV6-5 to TRBJ1-5; D is uncertain. Looked up from germline, CDR1 is MNHEY and CDR2 is SVGAGI. The V gene lost 4 bases and the J gene lost 2 bases, with 6 bases spanning the gap. The CDR3 is 13 amino acids. The CDR3 region is CASSCSGNQPQHF. The DNA of the CDR3 is TGTGCCAGCAGTTGCAGTGGCAATCAGCCCCAGCATTTT.

This clonotype appeared many times. The V gene is TRBV5-1, the J gene TRBJ1-2, with D possibly being TRBD1 (6 bases). Per germline, CDR1 SGHRS and CDR2 YFSETQ. This CDR3 has 15 amino acids. Trimming pared 4 bases from V and 4 bases from J, leaving 17 bases between. The CDR3 sequence is CASSPGDTAVYGYTF. CDR3 bases: TGCGCCAGCAGCCCGGGGGACACAGCCGTCTATGGCTACACCTTC.

In this sample, this clonotype turned up many times. CDR3 sequence: CASSMDSPTEAFF. The CDR3 region has the DNA TGTGCCAGCAGCATGGACTCCCCCACTGAAGCTTTCTTT. This chain joins TRBV9 and TRBJ1-1; D unclear. Germline CDR1 is SGDLS and CDR2 is YYNGEE. There are 13 residues in the CDR3. The V gene lost 4 bases and the J gene lost 4 bases, with 11 bases spanning the gap. Combining the CDR3 with reference TRBV9 and TRBJ1-1 gives the whole variable domain DSGVTQTPKHLITATGQRVTLRCSPRSGDLSVYWYQQSLDQGLQFLIQYYNGEERAKGNILERFSAQQFPDLHSELNLSSLELGDSALYFCASSMDSPTEAFFGQGTRLTVV.

This clonotype has only a few counts. The chain is built from TRBV11-3 and TRBJ2-7, with D perhaps matching TRBD1 or TRBD2 (5 bases each). The germline V gene encodes CDR1 SGHNT and CDR2 YENEEA. Trimming removed 5 bases from V and 2 bases from J, with 13 bases in between. The CDR3 consists of 14 residues. CDR3 sequence (DNA): TGTGCCAGCAGCCCCCGGGACCGACCCTACGAGCAGTACTTC. This translates into CASSPRDRPYEQYF.

There are many counts of this clonotype. CDR3 sequence: CASSYSQRTSYEQYF. DNA of the CDR3: TGTGCCAGCAGTTACTCACAGCGGACCTCCTACGAGCAGTACTTC. This chain links TRBV6-2 or TRBV6-3 with TRBJ2-7; D may be TRBD2 (5 bases). V was pared by 0 bases and J by 0 bases, with 9 bases between. The CDR3 covers 15 residues. Looked up from germline, CDR1 is MNHEY and CDR2 is SVGEGT.

The chain joins TRBV5-1 to TRBJ2-5; 11 nucleotides line up with TRBD2. Germline lookup yields CDR1 SGHRS and CDR2 YFSETQ. Germline trimming cut 4 bases from V and 4 bases from J; bases unmatched to any gene: 12. CDR3 size: 17 residues. CDR3 DNA: TGCGCCAGCAGCGCTTCACTAGCGGGAGAAGAAGGAGAGACCCAGTACTTC. Translation gives CASSASLAGEEGETQYF. The full variable domain, completed using reference TRBV5-1 and TRBJ2-5, is KAGVTQTPRYLIKTRGQQVTLSCSPISGHRSVSWYQQTPGQGLQFLFEYFSETQRNKGNFPGRFSGRQFSNSRSEMNVSTLELGDSALYLCASSASLAGEEGETQYFGPGTRLLVL.

This clonotype was seen ten or more times. This chain's CDR3 is CASSQERGLDNEQFF. As DNA, the CDR3 is TGTGCCAGCAGCCAAGAACGGGGACTCGACAATGAGCAGTTCTTC. V and J are TRBV3-1 and TRBJ2-1; possibly TRBD2 for D (6 bases). CDR1 LGHDT and CDR2 YNNKEL come from the germline V gene (reference sequence). V shed 0 bases and J shed 5 bases, with 11 bases lying between them. This CDR3 region has 15 residues.

This clonotype has a count of ten or more. This sequence joins TRBV5-6 and TRBJ1-4; D remains ambiguous. Germline V gives CDR1 SGHDT, CDR2 YYEEEE. This CDR3 is built from 14 residues. Trimming took 2 bases from V and 4 from J, leaving 9 bases between them. In DNA, the CDR3 is TGTGCCAGCAGCTTATGGAGTCTTAATGAAAAACTGTTTTTT. Residues: CASSLWSLNEKLFF. Based on the CDR3 plus reference TRBV5-6 and TRBJ1-4, the full variable domain is DAGVTQSPTHLIKTRGQQVTLRCSPKSGHDTVSWYQQALGQGPQFIFQYYEEEERQRGNFPDRFSGHQFPNYSSELNVNALLLGDSALYLCASSLWSLNEKLFFGSGTQLSVL.

This clonotype has a count of ten or more. The CDR3 protein is CASSLQETQYF. The CDR3 DNA sequence: TGTGCCAGCAGCCTCCAAGAGACCCAGTACTTC. The chain carries TRBV5-6 and TRBJ2-5; no reliable D call. The V end lost 4 bases, the J end lost 1 base, and 2 bases lay between the germline ends. CDR1 and CDR2 (germline): SGHDT, YYEEEE. The CDR3 sequence is 11 residues long. Together with reference TRBV5-6 and TRBJ2-5, the CDR3 gives the full variable domain: DAGVTQSPTHLIKTRGQQVTLRCSPKSGHDTVSWYQQALGQGPQFIFQYYEEEERQRGNFPDRFSGHQFPNYSSELNVNALLLGDSALYLCASSLQETQYFGPGTRLLVL.

This clonotype was detected ten times or more. The rearrangement links TRBV7-6 to TRBJ2-2; tentative D call: TRBD2 (5 bases). CDR1 and CDR2 from the germline V gene are SGHVS and FNYEAQ. This CDR3 has 14 residues. The V end was cut by 6 bases, the J end by 7 bases, with 15 bases between. The CDR3 nucleotides read TGTGCCAGCAGGCCTCTAGAGGAGGTCGGGGAGCTGTTTTTT. It specifies CASRPLEEVGELFF.

This clonotype has at least ten counts. V gene TRBV7-2 combines with J gene TRBJ2-7; 9 nucleotides agree with TRBD1. V was pared by 3 bases and J by 4 bases, with 4 bases of the junction left unmatched. Per the germline V gene, CDR1 is SGHTA and CDR2 is FQGNSA. The CDR3 is 14 amino acids. The CDR3 region is CASSFGQGFYEQYF. The CDR3 DNA sequence: TGTGCCAGCAGCTTCGGACAGGGGTTTTACGAGCAGTACTTC.

This clonotype was picked up a small number of times. This sequence joins TRBV5-8 and TRBJ2-1; 10 bases line up with TRBD1. Per the germline V gene, CDR1 is SGHTS and CDR2 is YDEGEE. CDR3 length equals 15 residues. Trimming at V came to 5 bases and at J to 7 bases, leaving 9 bases not matched to a gene. The CDR3 coding sequence is TGTGCCAGCAGATTCACTCGGACAGGGGGGAATGAGCAGTTCTTC. It encodes CASRFTRTGGNEQFF.

This clonotype has a count of ten or more. The rearrangement uses TRBV20-1 and TRBJ1-2, with unresolved D. The CDR3 contains 13 residues. Germline V lookup: CDR1 DFQATT, CDR2 SNEGSKA (reference sequence). The ends were cut back, 1 base at V and 5 bases at J, with 11 bases in the middle. The chain's CDR3 is CSARGARDYGYTF. The DNA of the CDR3 is TGCAGTGCTAGAGGAGCCAGAGATTATGGCTACACCTTC.

There are many counts of this clonotype. The chain is built from TRBV5-1 and TRBJ1-5; D is ambiguous. The CDR3 consists of 15 residues. V lost 4 bases and J lost 0, with 11 bases in between. CDR1 and CDR2 (germline): SGHRS, YFSETQ. The DNA for the CDR3 is TGCGCCAGCAGCCCCGGGGAACATAGCAATCAGCCCCAGCATTTT. This sequence encodes CASSPGEHSNQPQHF.

This clonotype came up many times. The V call is TRBV12-3 or TRBV12-4, the J call TRBJ2-2, with D perhaps TRBD1 (7 bases). The CDR3 extends over 14 amino acids. V lost 5 bases to trimming and J lost 7 bases, with 14 bases between them. For the CDR3, the DNA is TGTGCCAGCAGTCACACAGGGGACTTCGGGGAGCTGTTTTTT. Its translation: CASSHTGDFGELFF.

This clonotype was observed at least ten times. V is TRBV5-1 and J is TRBJ2-7; 11 bases are a match to TRBD2. CDR1 SGHRS and CDR2 YFSETQ come from the germline V gene. Trimming removed 2 bases from V and 4 bases from J; junction bases left unmatched: 5. The CDR3 loop spans 15 amino acids. The CDR3 loop is CASSLRIAGGYEQYF. CDR3 coding DNA: TGCGCCAGCAGCTTACGGATAGCGGGAGGGTACGAGCAGTACTTC.